This passage covers 25 T cell receptor beta chains from one sample sequenced in a study of vaccination and CD4 T cells after COVID-19. Sequencing of cultured CD4+ T cell DNA used the Oncomine TCR Beta short-read assay. One entry per CDR3 protein results from TCRdb running MiXCR on the PCR reads. The repertoire has about 13,000 distinct CDR3 sequences, more than 40% of them found once; the top ten carry approximately 24%. Their cognate antigens are unknown. Treatment noted: approximately 10-day PBMC culture with coronavirus spike peptide pools or control peptides (ViraFEST assay). Sequenced material: CD4+ T cells from blood, cultured in vitro. The receptors shown here come from a human donor who had recovered from COVID-19.

This chain uses TRBV28 with TRBJ1-2, with D perhaps matching TRBD1 (5 bases). CDR1 is MDHEN and CDR2 is SYDVKM in the germline V gene. The CDR3 loop spans 12 amino acids. V was shortened by 10 bases and J by 4 bases, with 13 bases between the two germline ends. The CDR3 is CATIRGSYGYTF. CDR3 DNA: TGTGCCACCATTAGGGGTAGCTATGGCTACACCTTC.

This clonotype was detected a few times. The chain combines TRBV7-2 with TRBJ2-5, with D possibly being TRBD2 (6 bases). Between the trimmed V and J ends, which lost 3 bases and 4 bases, there was a span of 9 bases. Germline V lookup: CDR1 SGHTA, CDR2 FQGNSA. This CDR3 region has 13 residues. The CDR3 region is CASSFGRRETQYF. CDR3 in DNA: TGTGCCAGCAGCTTTGGGAGGCGAGAGACCCAGTACTTC.

V gene TRBV6-1 combines with J gene TRBJ1-5; 8 bases line up with TRBD1. The CDR3 loop spans 16 amino acids. The germline V gene has CDR1 MNHNS and CDR2 SASEGT. V trimming: 6 bases; J trimming: 2 bases; junction bases outside the gene matches: 9. The CDR3 nucleotides are TGTGCCAGCAGGAAAACCTCGGGACAGGGCAATCAGCCCCAGCATTTT. Protein: CASRKTSGQGNQPQHF.

By sample share, this clonotype is large. V gene TRBV7-6 combines with J gene TRBJ2-1; perhaps TRBD2 as D (7 bases). In germline, CDR1 is SGHVS, CDR2 FNYEAQ. CDR3 size: 15 residues. V lost 4 bases, J lost 4 bases, and 14 bases lay in between. For the CDR3, the DNA is TGTGCCAGCAGCTCCACCGGGGGGCTATACAATGAGCAGTTCTTC. Translating it yields CASSSTGGLYNEQFF.

The rearrangement uses TRBV20-1 and TRBJ2-7; D gene unclear. The CDR3 length is 15 residues. Germline CDR1 reads DFQATT; CDR2 reads SNEGSKA (reference sequence). Trimming stripped 6 bases from V and 6 bases from J, with 24 bases between. The CDR3 loop reads CSAKGRNRGTGEQYF. The CDR3 coding sequence is TGCAGTGCCAAAGGTAGGAACAGAGGAACCGGCGAGCAGTACTTC.

The V call is TRBV28, the J call TRBJ2-1; 11 bases align to TRBD1. Trimming removed 8 bases from V and 8 bases from J; junction bases left unmatched: 8. Germline-derived CDR1 and CDR2 are MDHEN and SYDVKM. The CDR3 runs to 14 residues. In nucleotides, the CDR3 is TGTGCCAGCGCTGGACAGGGGGCGGCTTATGAGCAGTTCTTC. Translation: CASAGQGAAYEQFF.

V is TRBV6-2 or TRBV6-3 and J is TRBJ2-7, with D hard to call. V lost 5 bases and J 1 base, leaving 3 bases between the germline ends. The CDR3 runs to 11 residues. The V gene's germline CDR1 is MNHEY and CDR2 SVGEGT. Here the CDR3 reads CASSNSYEQYF. In DNA, the CDR3 is TGTGCCAGCAGTAATTCCTACGAGCAGTACTTC.

This chain links TRBV6-1 with TRBJ1-1; D is unclear. V was shortened by 2 bases and J by 3 bases, with 4 bases between the two germline ends. The CDR3 totals 12 residues. Germline CDR1 MNHNS, CDR2 SASEGT. The CDR3 loop reads CASSERDTEAFF. In DNA, the CDR3 is TGTGCCAGCAGTGAACGGGACACTGAAGCTTTCTTT.

The V gene is TRBV20-1, the J gene TRBJ2-1; 9 bases map to TRBD2. Germline lookup yields CDR1 DFQATT and CDR2 SNEGSKA (reference sequence). CDR3 length: 14 residues. Trimming at V came to 5 bases and at J to 7 bases, leaving 9 bases not matched to a gene. The CDR3 is CSAPTGLAGNEQFF. The CDR3 region has the DNA TGCAGTGCTCCGACGGGACTAGCAGGAAATGAGCAGTTCTTC.

V and J are TRBV10-3 and TRBJ1-5, with unresolved D. CDR1 and CDR2 (germline): ENHRY, SYGVKD. The ends were cut back, 0 bases at V and 10 bases at J, with 16 bases in the middle. The CDR3 has 15 amino acids. As DNA, the CDR3 is TGTGCCATCAGTGAGTCAAGGGCCCCCGTTAGCCCCCAGCATTTT. Amino acid sequence: CAISESRAPVSPQHF.

V gene TRBV28 combines with J gene TRBJ2-1; D perhaps matches TRBD2 (7 bases). CDR1 MDHEN and CDR2 SYDVKM come from the germline V gene. CDR3 length: 13 amino acids. The V and J ends lost 10 bases and 3 bases respectively, with 13 bases between them. Here the CDR3 reads CAIKRGGYNEQFF. The CDR3 bases are TGTGCCATAAAGAGGGGGGGCTACAATGAGCAGTTCTTC. Full variable domain (remainder filled in from reference TRBV28 and TRBJ2-1): DVKVTQSSRYLVKRTGEKVFLECVQDMDHENMFWYRQDPGLGLRLIYFSYDVKMKEKGDIPEGYSVSREKKERFSLILESASTNQTSMYLCAIKRGGYNEQFFGPGTRLTVL.

J is TRBJ2-1 and V is TRBV18; TRBD1 might be the D (6 bases). The CDR3 covers 15 residues. CDR1 and CDR2 (germline): KGHSH, LQKENI. V was cut by 4 bases and J by 6 bases, with 16 bases left in between. CDR3 region: CASSQQGSISNEQFF. CDR3 nucleotides: TGTGCCAGCTCACAGCAGGGGAGTATTTCCAATGAGCAGTTCTTC.

The CDR3, as DNA: TGTGCCAGCAGGGGGGGGAGCACCGCGAACACTGAAGCTTTCTTT. Its protein product is CASRGGSTANTEAFF. The chain recombines TRBV2 with TRBJ1-1, with a tentative D call TRBD1 (5 bases). Germline V gives CDR1 SNHLY, CDR2 FYNNEI. CDR3 length: 15 residues. The V end lost 6 bases, the J end lost 1 base, and 15 bases lay between the germline ends.

This clonotype was observed a few times. The chain employs TRBV6-2 or TRBV6-3 and TRBJ2-7; unclear D gene. Trimming took 7 bases from V and 0 from J, leaving 10 bases between them. The germline gives CDR1 MNHEY, CDR2 SVGEGT. The CDR3 contains 13 residues. CDR3: CASNGWSSYEQYF. In DNA, the CDR3 is TGTGCCAGCAACGGCTGGAGCTCCTACGAGCAGTACTTC.

The CDR3 spells CASNIEIDNEQFF. The DNA of the CDR3 is TGTGCCAGTAACATTGAGATCGACAATGAGCAGTTCTTC. V usage is TRBV2 and J usage is TRBJ2-1; D is undetermined. Germline V gives CDR1 SNHLY, CDR2 FYNNEI. The CDR3 sequence is 13 residues long. V lost 9 bases and J 5 bases, leaving 14 bases between the germline ends. Variable domain in full (rest from reference TRBV2 and TRBJ2-1): EPEVTQTPSHQVTQMGQEVILRCVPISNHLYFYWYRQILGQKVEFLVSFYNNEISEKSEIFDDQFSVERPDGSNFTLKIRSTKLEDSAMYFCASNIEIDNEQFFGPGTRLTVL.

The chain couples TRBV28 to TRBJ1-1; D call uncertain. The CDR3 has 17 amino acids. The ends were cut back, 5 bases at V and 1 base at J, with 20 bases in the middle. Germline CDR1 and CDR2: MDHEN and SYDVKM. Written as DNA, the CDR3 is TGTGCCAGCAGTCTCCCGGTGGTTCCACGGGGGAACACTGAAGCTTTCTTT. Its protein product is CASSLPVVPRGNTEAFF.

This chain uses TRBV5-4 with TRBJ2-5; 8 nucleotides match TRBD1. Germline trimming cut 4 bases from V and 2 bases from J; bases unmatched to any gene: 10. CDR3 length: 16 residues. Per the germline V gene, CDR1 is SGHNT and CDR2 is YYREEE (reference sequence). The CDR3 DNA reads as TGTGCCAGCAGCCCAGAACCGGACAGGGATCAAGAGACCCAGTACTTC. Protein: CASSPEPDRDQETQYF.

This clonotype was seen more than once but under ten times. CDR3 loop: CASSYSRGTGELFF. CDR3 nucleotide sequence: TGTGCCAGCAGTTACTCGAGGGGCACCGGGGAGCTGTTTTTT. The chain joins TRBV6-5 to TRBJ2-2, with D possibly being TRBD1 or TRBD2 (5 bases each). The V and J ends lost 0 bases and 4 bases respectively, with 6 bases between them. Germline values: CDR1 MNHEY, CDR2 SVGAGI. This CDR3 has 14 amino acids.

This clonotype was counted between two and nine times. V is TRBV28 and J is TRBJ2-2; TRBD1 agrees at 11 bases. Per germline, CDR1 MDHEN and CDR2 SYDVKM. The CDR3 length is 15 residues. V lost 4 bases and J lost 6; bases outside the gene matches: 4. DNA for the CDR3: TGTGCCAGCAGTTCCGGGACAGGGGGTTCCGGGGAGCTGTTTTTT. It encodes CASSSGTGGSGELFF.

This clonotype was observed a single time. The rearrangement joins TRBV5-4 to TRBJ1-1, with unresolved D. This CDR3 has 13 residues. Germline values: CDR1 SGHNT, CDR2 YYREEE (reference sequence). Trimming pared 2 bases from V and 1 base from J, leaving 6 bases between. The DNA of the CDR3 is TGTGCCAGCAGCTTCGACCCGAACACTGAAGCTTTCTTT. Translating it yields CASSFDPNTEAFF.

V and J are TRBV6-1 and TRBJ1-2; D is unresolved. Trimming took off 5 bases at V and 3 bases at J, with 4 bases between the two ends. From germline, CDR1 is MNHNS and CDR2 SASEGT. This CDR3 contains 11 residues. CDR3: CASSTHYGYTF. The CDR3, as DNA: TGTGCCAGCAGTACACACTATGGCTACACCTTC.

This clonotype was seen a single time. The V gene is TRBV4-1, the J gene TRBJ2-7, with TRBD2 identical over 14 bases. Looked up from germline, CDR1 is MGHRA and CDR2 is YSYEKL. After removal of 1 base from V and 9 bases from J, the junction contained 8 bases not matched to a gene. The CDR3 contains 16 residues. The chain's CDR3 is CASSQVTSGRAFVQYF. CDR3 nucleotide sequence: TGCGCCAGCAGCCAAGTGACTAGCGGGAGGGCCTTTGTGCAGTACTTC.

This sequence joins TRBV2 and TRBJ2-2; the D gene is possibly TRBD1 (6 bases). The CDR3 contains 13 residues. Looked up from germline, CDR1 is SNHLY and CDR2 is FYNNEI. V was cut by 6 bases and J by 6 bases, with 11 bases left in between. The CDR3 nucleotides are TGTGCCAGCAGGTTTACAGGGCCCGGGGAGCTGTTTTTT. Translated: CASRFTGPGELFF.

In its sample, this clonotype was seen once. The V and J genes are TRBV11-2 and TRBJ2-7; D uncertain. V was shortened by 1 base and J by 6 bases, with 7 bases between the two germline ends. Germline-derived CDR1 and CDR2 are SGHAT and FQNNGV. This CDR3 has 12 amino acids. The chain's CDR3 is CASSLGRAEQYF. The CDR3 coding sequence is TGTGCCAGCAGCTTAGGTAGGGCCGAGCAGTACTTC.

This chain uses TRBV7-9 with TRBJ1-6; D remains ambiguous. Germline values: CDR1 SEHNR, CDR2 FQNEAQ (reference sequence). The CDR3 is made up of 15 amino acids. Trimming pared 1 base from V and 8 bases from J, leaving 12 bases between. The CDR3 DNA is TGTGCCAGCAGCTTAGGGGGTAGCGGTGATTCACCCCTCCACTTT. It yields the protein CASSLGGSGDSPLHF.